This TCR beta chain stems from a study of cytomegalovirus exposure and HLA in healthy donors. PCR employed 60 Vbeta and 13 Jbeta primers. The repertoire was sequenced with immunoSEQ multiplex PCR; TCRdb's copy has only in-frame clones and lacks some. The data show approximately 220,000 clones, 82% seen once. Points from the study as a whole: Later analysis reportedly placed an Asian-associated ancestry cluster below the roughly 640-donor mean in N-insertions. Indistinguishable V segments, including TRBV6-2 and TRBV6-3, were excluded. Prediction of most subjects' HLA-A and HLA-B alleles by TCR beta sequences was reportedly accurate.

Germline V gives CDR1 SGHTA, CDR2 FQGNSA. This CDR3 contains 16 residues. About this clone itself: What it binds is not known. One junction end disagrees with the germline gene, perhaps due to a read error.

The sample was PBMCs. This clonotype was obtained from a man in his forties or fifties in good health and CMV-seropositive. V gene TRBV7-2 combines with J gene TRBJ1-5, with D possibly TRBD1 on 5 matching bases. This chain's CDR3 is CASSIAQGRSNQPQHF. CDR3 nucleotides: TGTGCCAGCAGCATAGCGCAGGGTCGAAGCAATCAGCCCCAGCATTTT.